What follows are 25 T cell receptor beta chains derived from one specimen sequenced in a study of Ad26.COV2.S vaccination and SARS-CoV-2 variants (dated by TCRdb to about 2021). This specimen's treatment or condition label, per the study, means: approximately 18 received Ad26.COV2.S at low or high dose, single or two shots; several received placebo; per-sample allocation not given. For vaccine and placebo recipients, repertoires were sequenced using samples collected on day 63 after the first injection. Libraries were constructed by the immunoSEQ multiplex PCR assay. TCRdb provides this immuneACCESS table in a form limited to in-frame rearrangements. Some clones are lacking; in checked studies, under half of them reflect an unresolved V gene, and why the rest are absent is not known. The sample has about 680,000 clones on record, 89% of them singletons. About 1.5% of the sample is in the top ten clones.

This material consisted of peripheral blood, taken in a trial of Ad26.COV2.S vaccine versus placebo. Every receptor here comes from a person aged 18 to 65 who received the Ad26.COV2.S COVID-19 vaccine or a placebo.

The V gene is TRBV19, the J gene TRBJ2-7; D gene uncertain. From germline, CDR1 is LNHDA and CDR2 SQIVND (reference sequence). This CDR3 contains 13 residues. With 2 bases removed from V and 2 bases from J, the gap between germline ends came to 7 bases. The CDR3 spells CASSIQFTYEQYF. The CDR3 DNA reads TGTGCCAGTAGTATACAGTTCACCTACGAGCAGTACTTC.

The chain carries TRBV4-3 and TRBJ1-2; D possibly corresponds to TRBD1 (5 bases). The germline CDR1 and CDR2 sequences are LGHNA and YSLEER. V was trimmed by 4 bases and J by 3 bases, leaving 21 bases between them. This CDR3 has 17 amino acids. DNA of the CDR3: TGCGCCAGCAGCCCCAGAGCGGGGGGACCTAAGGACTATGGCTACACCTTC. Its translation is CASSPRAGGPKDYGYTF.

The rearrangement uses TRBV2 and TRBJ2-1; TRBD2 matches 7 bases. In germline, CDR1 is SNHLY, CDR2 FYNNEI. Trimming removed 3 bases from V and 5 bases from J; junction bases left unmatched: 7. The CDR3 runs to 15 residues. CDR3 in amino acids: CASSDWRGFNNEQFF. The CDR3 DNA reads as TGTGCCAGCAGTGATTGGCGGGGGTTTAACAATGAGCAGTTCTTC.

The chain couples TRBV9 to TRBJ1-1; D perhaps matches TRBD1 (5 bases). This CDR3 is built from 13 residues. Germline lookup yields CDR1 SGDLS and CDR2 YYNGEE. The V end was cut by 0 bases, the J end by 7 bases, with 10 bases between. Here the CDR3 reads CASSVEGDREAFF. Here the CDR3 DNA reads TGTGCCAGCAGCGTAGAAGGGGACCGTGAAGCTTTCTTT.

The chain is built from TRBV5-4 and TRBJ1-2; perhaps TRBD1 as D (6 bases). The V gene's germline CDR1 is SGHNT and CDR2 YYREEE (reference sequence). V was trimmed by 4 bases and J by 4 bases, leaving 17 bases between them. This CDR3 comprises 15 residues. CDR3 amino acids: CASSGRTAIGYGYTF. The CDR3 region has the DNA TGTGCCAGCAGCGGACGGACAGCCATAGGCTATGGCTACACCTTC. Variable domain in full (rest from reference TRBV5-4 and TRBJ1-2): ETGVTQSPTHLIKTRGQQVTLRCSSQSGHNTVSWYQQALGQGPQFIFQYYREEENGRGNFPPRFSGLQFPNYSSELNVNALELDDSALYLCASSGRTAIGYGYTFGSGTRLTVV.

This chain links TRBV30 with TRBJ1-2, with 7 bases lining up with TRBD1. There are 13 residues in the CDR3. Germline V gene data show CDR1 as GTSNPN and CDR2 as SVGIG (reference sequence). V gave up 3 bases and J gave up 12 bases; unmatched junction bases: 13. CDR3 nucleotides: TGTGCCTGGAGCGATCTCAGGGGGTGGGGCCACACCTTC. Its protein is CAWSDLRGWGHTF.

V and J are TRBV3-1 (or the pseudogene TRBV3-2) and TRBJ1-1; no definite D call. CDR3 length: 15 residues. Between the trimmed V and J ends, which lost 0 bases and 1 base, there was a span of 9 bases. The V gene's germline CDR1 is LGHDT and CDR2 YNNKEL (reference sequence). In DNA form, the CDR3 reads TGTGCCAGCAGCCAAGATCCGGACGCGAACACTGAAGCTTTCTTT. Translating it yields CASSQDPDANTEAFF.

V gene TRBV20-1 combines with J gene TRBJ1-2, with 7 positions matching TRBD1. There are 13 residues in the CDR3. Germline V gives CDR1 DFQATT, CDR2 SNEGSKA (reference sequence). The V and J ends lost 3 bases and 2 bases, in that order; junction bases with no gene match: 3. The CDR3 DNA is TGCAGTGCTAGTAAGGGACAGAACTATGGCTACACCTTC. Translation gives CSASKGQNYGYTF.

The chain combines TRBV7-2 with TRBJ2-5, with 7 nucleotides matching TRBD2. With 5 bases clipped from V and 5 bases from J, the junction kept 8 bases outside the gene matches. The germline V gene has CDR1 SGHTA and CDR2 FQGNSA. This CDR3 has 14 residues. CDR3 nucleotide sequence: TGTGCCAGCAGCCCCCGGGGAGGGCGGGAGACCCAGTACTTC. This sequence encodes CASSPRGGRETQYF.

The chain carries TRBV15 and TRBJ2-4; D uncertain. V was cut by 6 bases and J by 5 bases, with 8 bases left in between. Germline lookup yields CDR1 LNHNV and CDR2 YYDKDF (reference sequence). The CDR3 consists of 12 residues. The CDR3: CATSPGQNIQYF. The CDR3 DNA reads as TGTGCCACCAGTCCGGGCCAAAACATTCAGTACTTC.

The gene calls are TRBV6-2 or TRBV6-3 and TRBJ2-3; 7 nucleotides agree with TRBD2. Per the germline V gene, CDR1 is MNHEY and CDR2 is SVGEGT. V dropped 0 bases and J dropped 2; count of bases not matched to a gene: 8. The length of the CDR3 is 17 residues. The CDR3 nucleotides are TGTGCCAGCAGTTACTCCCTGGGGCTAGCGGCCACAGATACGCAGTATTTT. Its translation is CASSYSLGLAATDTQYF.

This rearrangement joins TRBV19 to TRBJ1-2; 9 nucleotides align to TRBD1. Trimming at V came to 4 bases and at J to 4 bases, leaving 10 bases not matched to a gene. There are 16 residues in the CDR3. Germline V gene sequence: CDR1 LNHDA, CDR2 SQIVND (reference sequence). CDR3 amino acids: CASSTGGTGTSYGYTF. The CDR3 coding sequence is TGTGCCAGTAGTACCGGAGGGACAGGGACCTCCTATGGCTACACCTTC.

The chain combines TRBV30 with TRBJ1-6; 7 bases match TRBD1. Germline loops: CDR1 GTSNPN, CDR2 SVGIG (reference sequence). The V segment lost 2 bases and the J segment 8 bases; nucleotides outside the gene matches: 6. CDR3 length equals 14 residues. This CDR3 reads CAWSLRQGDSPLHF. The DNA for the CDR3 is TGTGCCTGGAGTCTTCGTCAGGGGGATTCACCCCTCCACTTT.

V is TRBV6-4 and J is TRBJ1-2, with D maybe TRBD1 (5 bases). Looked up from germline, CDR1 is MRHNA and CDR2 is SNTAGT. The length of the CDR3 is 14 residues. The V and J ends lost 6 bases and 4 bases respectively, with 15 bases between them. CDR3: CASSAGSFSYGYTF. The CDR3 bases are TGTGCCAGCAGCGCAGGGTCCTTCTCCTATGGCTACACCTTC.

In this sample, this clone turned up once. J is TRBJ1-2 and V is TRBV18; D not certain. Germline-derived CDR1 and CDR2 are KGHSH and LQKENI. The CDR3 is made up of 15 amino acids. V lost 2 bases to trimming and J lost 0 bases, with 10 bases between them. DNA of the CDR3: TGTGCCAGCTCACCAAAGGGATCTCCTAACTATGGCTACACCTTC. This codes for CASSPKGSPNYGYTF.

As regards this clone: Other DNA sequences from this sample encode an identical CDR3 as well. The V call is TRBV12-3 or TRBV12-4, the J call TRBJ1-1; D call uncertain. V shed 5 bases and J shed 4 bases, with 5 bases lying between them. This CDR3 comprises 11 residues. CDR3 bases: TGTGCCAGCAGTCTGAGCACTGAAGCTTTCTTT. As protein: CASSLSTEAFF.

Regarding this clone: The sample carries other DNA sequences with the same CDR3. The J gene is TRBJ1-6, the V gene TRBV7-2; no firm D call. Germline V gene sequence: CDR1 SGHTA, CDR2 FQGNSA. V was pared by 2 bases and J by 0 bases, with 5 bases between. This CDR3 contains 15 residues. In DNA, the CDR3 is TGTGCCAGCAGCTTACCGGGCTCCTATAATTCACCCCTCCACTTT. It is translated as CASSLPGSYNSPLHF. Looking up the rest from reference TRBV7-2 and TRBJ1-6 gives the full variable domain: GAGVSQSPSNKVTEKGKDVELRCDPISGHTALYWYRQSLGQGLEFLIYFQGNSAPDKSGLPSDRFSAERTGGSVSTLTIQRTQQEDSAVYLCASSLPGSYNSPLHFGNGTRLTVT.

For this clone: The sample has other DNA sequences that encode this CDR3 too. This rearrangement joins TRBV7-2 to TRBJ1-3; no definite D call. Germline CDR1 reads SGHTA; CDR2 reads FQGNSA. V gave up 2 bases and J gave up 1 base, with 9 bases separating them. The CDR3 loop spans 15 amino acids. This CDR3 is CASSLTGLSGNTIYF. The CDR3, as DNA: TGTGCCAGCAGCTTAACGGGGTTGTCTGGAAACACCATATATTTT.

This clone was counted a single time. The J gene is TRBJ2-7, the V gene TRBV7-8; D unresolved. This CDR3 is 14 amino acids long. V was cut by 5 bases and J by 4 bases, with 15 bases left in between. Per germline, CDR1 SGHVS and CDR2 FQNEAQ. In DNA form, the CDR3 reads TGTGCCAGCAGCGCCGCACTTCAAGGGTACGAGCAGTACTTC. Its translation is CASSAALQGYEQYF. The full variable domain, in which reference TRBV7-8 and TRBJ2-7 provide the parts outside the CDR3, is GAGVSQSPRYKVAKRGQDVALRCDPISGHVSLFWYQQALGQGPEFLTYFQNEAQLDKSGLPSDRFFAERPEGSVSTLKIQRTQQEDSAVYLCASSAALQGYEQYFGPGTRLTVT.

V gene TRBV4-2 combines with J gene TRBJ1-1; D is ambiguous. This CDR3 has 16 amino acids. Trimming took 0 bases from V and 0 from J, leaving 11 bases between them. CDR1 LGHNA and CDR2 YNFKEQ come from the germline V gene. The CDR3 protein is CASSQDPGSLNTEAFF. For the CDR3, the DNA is TGTGCCAGCAGCCAAGATCCGGGATCCCTGAACACTGAAGCTTTCTTT.

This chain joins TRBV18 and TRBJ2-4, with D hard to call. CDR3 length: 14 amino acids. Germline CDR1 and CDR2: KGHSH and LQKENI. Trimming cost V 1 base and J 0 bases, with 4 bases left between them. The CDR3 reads CASSPLEAKNIQYF. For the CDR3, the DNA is TGTGCCAGCTCACCACTAGAAGCCAAAAACATTCAGTACTTC. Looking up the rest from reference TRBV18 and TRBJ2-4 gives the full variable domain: NAGVMQNPRHLVRRRGQEARLRCSPMKGHSHVYWYRQLPEEGLKFMVYLQKENIIDESGMPKERFSAEFPKEGPSILRIQQVVRGDSAAYFCASSPLEAKNIQYFGAGTRLSVL.

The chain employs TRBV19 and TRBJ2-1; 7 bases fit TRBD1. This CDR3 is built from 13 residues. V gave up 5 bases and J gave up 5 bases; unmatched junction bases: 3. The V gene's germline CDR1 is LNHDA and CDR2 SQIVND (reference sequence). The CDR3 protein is CASSFGQDNEQFF. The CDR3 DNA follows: TGTGCCAGTAGTTTTGGACAGGACAATGAGCAGTTCTTC.

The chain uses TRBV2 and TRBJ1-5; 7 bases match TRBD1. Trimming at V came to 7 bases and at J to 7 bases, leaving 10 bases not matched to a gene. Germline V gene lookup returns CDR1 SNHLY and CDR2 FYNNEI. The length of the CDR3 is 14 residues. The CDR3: CASTLTGWWQPQHF. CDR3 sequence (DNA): TGTGCCAGCACTCTGACAGGGTGGTGGCAGCCCCAGCATTTT.

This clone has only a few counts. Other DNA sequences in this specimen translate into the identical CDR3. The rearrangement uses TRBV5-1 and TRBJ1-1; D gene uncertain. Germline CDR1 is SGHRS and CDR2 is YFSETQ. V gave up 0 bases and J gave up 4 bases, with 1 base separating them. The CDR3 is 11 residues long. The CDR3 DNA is TGCGCCAGCAGCTTGGGCACTGAAGCTTTCTTT. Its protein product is CASSLGTEAFF. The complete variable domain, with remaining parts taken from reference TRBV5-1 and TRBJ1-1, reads KAGVTQTPRYLIKTRGQQVTLSCSPISGHRSVSWYQQTPGQGLQFLFEYFSETQRNKGNFPGRFSGRQFSNSRSEMNVSTLELGDSALYLCASSLGTEAFFGQGTRLTVV.

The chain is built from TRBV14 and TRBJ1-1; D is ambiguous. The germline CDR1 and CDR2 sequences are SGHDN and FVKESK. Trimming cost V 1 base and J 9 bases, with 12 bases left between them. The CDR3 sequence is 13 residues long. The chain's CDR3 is CASSQASSSKAFF. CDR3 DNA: TGTGCCAGCAGCCAAGCCAGCTCCTCTAAAGCTTTCTTT.